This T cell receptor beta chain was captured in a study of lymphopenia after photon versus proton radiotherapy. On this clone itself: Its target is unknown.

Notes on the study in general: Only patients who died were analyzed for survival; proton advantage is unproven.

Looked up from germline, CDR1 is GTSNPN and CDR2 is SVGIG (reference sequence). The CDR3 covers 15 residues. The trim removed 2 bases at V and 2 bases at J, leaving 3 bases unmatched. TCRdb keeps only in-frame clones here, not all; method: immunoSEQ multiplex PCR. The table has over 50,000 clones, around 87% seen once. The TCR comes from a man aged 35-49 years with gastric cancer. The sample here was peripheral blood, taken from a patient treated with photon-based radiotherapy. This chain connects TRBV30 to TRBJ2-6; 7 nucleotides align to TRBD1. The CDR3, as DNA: TGTGCCTGGAGTAAGGGGGCCCCTGGGGCCAACGTCCTGACTTTC. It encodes CAWSKGAPGANVLTF.